This TCR beta chain was found in a study of T cell repertoires in cytomegalovirus infection. A note on this clonotype: Its specificity is not known.

The CDR3 length is 17 residues. Germline V gives CDR1 SGHTA, CDR2 FQGTGA. With V trimmed by 2 bases and J by 5 bases, 6 bases remained unmatched. TCRdb called the reads again in MiXCR, with one record for every CDR3 protein. The table lists about 350,000 distinct CDR3 sequences, 34% of them singletons. Here the sequenced sample was cultured PBMCs, taken from culture after CMV antigen stimulation. The chain combines TRBV7-3 with TRBJ2-1; 13 bases are a match to TRBD2. The clonotype originates from a human donor in good health (CMV status not recorded). Some clones in this sample may be carry-over from other donors' samples. Here the CDR3 reads CASSLGPGLAGDNEQFF. DNA for the CDR3: TGTGCCAGCAGCTTAGGACCCGGACTAGCGGGAGACAATGAGCAGTTCTTC.